These T cell receptor beta chains were read from a single sample in a study of blood T cell repertoires in COVID-19. Data came from immunoSEQ multiplex PCR; TCRdb stores just in-frame clones and leaves some out. The table shows over 250,000 clones, with roughly 89% occurring only once. Sequencing input: peripheral blood. These TCRs come from a man aged 45-65 years with acute or convalescent COVID-19. Both conserved end residues are part of each CDR3. The order of the fields is V gene, D gene, clone size, CDR3 length, J gene, CDR3 DNA, CDR3 protein. The D gene is left open where the match is weak. Some rows have no size entry. The others give once, few or many, or a class for an expanded clone.

V: TRBV3-1/TRBV3-2; D: .; size: .; length: 16; J: TRBJ2-7; DNA: TGTGCCAGCAGCCAAGAAGGGGTTGGGTCCTCCTACGAGCAGTACTTC; CDR3: CASSQEGVGSSYEQYF
V: TRBV30; D: .; size: .; length: 15; J: TRBJ2-7; DNA: TGTGCCTGGAGTGTACCGGGTCAGGGAATCGACGAGCAGTACTTC; CDR3: CAWSVPGQGIDEQYF
V: TRBV10-3; D: TRBD1; size: once; length: 14; J: TRBJ2-1; DNA: TGTGCCATCAGTGTGGGACAGGTGAACAATGAGCAGTTCTTC; CDR3: CAISVGQVNNEQFF
V: TRBV5-1; D: TRBD1; size: .; length: 15; J: TRBJ1-4; DNA: TGCGCCAGCAGCTGGACAGGGGACACTAATGAAAAACTGTTTTTT; CDR3: CASSWTGDTNEKLFF
V: TRBV2; D: TRBD1; size: .; length: 14; J: TRBJ1-2; DNA: TGTGCCAGCACGGACAGGGTCGACGACTATGGCTACACCTTC; CDR3: CASTDRVDDYGYTF
V: TRBV6-4; D: .; size: .; length: 16; J: TRBJ1-6; DNA: TGTGCCAGCAGTTCAACGGCACAAGGGGGTAATTCACCCCTCCACTTT; CDR3: CASSSTAQGGNSPLHF
V: TRBV19; D: .; size: .; length: 14; J: TRBJ1-4; DNA: TGTGCCAGTAGTCGCGAGACAACTAATGAAAAACTGTTTTTT; CDR3: CASSRETTNEKLFF
V: TRBV14; D: .; size: .; length: 16; J: TRBJ1-2; DNA: TGTGCCAGCAGCGACACACACCGACGGTTTATATCTGGCTACACCTTC; CDR3: CASSDTHRRFISGYTF
V: TRBV5-1; D: TRBD1; size: few; length: 14; J: TRBJ1-6; DNA: TGCGCCAGCAGCTCCCAGGGGGATAATTCACCCCTCCACTTT; CDR3: CASSSQGDNSPLHF
V: TRBV9; D: .; size: .; length: 13; J: TRBJ1-2; DNA: TGTGCCAGCAGCCCTCGGGGGGCGCTTGGCTACACCTTC; CDR3: CASSPRGALGYTF
V: TRBV2; D: .; size: few; length: 14; J: TRBJ2-1; DNA: TGTGCCAGCAGTGCTGTCTTCTCCTACAATGAGCAGTTCTTC; CDR3: CASSAVFSYNEQFF
V: TRBV21-1; D: .; size: .; length: 14; J: TRBJ2-2; DNA: TGTGCCAGCAGTTTGGGGACACCCCCCGGGGAGCTGTTTTTT; CDR3: CASSLGTPPGELFF
V: TRBV18; D: TRBD1; size: .; length: 18; J: TRBJ1-2; DNA: TGTGCCAGCTCACCAAGGTGGGACAGCAGTACCCCTAACTATGGCTACACCTTC; CDR3: CASSPRWDSSTPNYGYTF
V: TRBV27; D: TRBD1; size: once; length: 13; J: TRBJ1-2; DNA: TGTGCCAGCAGGCCACAGGGGCAATATGGCTACACCTTC; CDR3: CASRPQGQYGYTF
V: TRBV4-1; D: TRBD1; size: .; length: 16; J: TRBJ1-4; DNA: TGCGCCAGCAGCCGTCGCACCGGGACAGCTAATGAAAAACTGTTTTTT; CDR3: CASSRRTGTANEKLFF
V: TRBV30; D: .; size: .; length: 12; J: TRBJ1-5; DNA: TGTGCCTGGAGTGACGGGAGCGGGGCCCAGCATTTT; CDR3: CAWSDGSGAQHF
V: TRBV7-3; D: TRBD2; size: .; length: 15; J: TRBJ2-5; DNA: TGTGCCAGCAGCCCGACTAGCGGGGGAGGAGAGACCCAGTACTTC; CDR3: CASSPTSGGGETQYF
V: TRBV5-1; D: TRBD2; size: .; length: 14; J: TRBJ2-1; DNA: TGCGCCAGCAAACTAGCGGGGGAGTACAATGAGCAGTTCTTC; CDR3: CASKLAGEYNEQFF
V: TRBV2; D: .; size: .; length: 13; J: TRBJ1-5; DNA: TGTGCCAGCAGTAGGGGGTCCGATCAGCCCCAGCATTTT; CDR3: CASSRGSDQPQHF
V: TRBV30; D: .; size: .; length: 13; J: TRBJ2-5; DNA: TGTGCCTGGAACCACAGGGCCCCAGAGACCCAGTACTTC; CDR3: CAWNHRAPETQYF
V: TRBV6-5; D: .; size: once; length: 16; J: TRBJ1-5; DNA: TGTGCCAGCAGTTCCAGATCCGATTATAGCAATCAGCCCCAGCATTTT; CDR3: CASSSRSDYSNQPQHF
V: TRBV7-6; D: TRBD1; size: few; length: 17; J: TRBJ2-6; DNA: TGTGCCAGCAGCTTAAACGCAGGGGGCGATGGGGCCAACGTCCTGACTTTC; CDR3: CASSLNAGGDGANVLTF
V: TRBV4-1; D: .; size: .; length: 14; J: TRBJ2-7; DNA: TGCGCCAGCAGCCAAGCCTCTAGGACCTACGAGCAGTACTTC; CDR3: CASSQASRTYEQYF
V: TRBV2; D: .; size: .; length: 15; J: TRBJ2-7; DNA: TGTGCCAGCAGTGATCCCGGGAGCCCTTCCTACGAGCAGTACTTC; CDR3: CASSDPGSPSYEQYF
V: TRBV6-5; D: .; size: many; length: 15; J: TRBJ1-4; DNA: TGTGCCAGCAGCCCCCTAACAGGGTCTAATGAAAAACTGTTTTTT; CDR3: CASSPLTGSNEKLFF
V: TRBV7-6; D: .; size: .; length: 16; J: TRBJ2-5; DNA: TGTGCCAGCAGCTTAGGGGCAGGTGGCATCCAAGAGACCCAGTACTTC; CDR3: CASSLGAGGIQETQYF
V: TRBV2; D: TRBD1; size: .; length: 14; J: TRBJ1-2; DNA: TGTGCCAGCAGTCCGACAGGGGAATCGTTTGGCTACACCTTC; CDR3: CASSPTGESFGYTF
V: TRBV3-1/TRBV3-2; D: TRBD1; size: .; length: 16; J: TRBJ1-2; DNA: TGTGCCAGCAGCCAAGATGGGGGACAGGGGGCGCGGGGCTACACCTTC; CDR3: CASSQDGGQGARGYTF
V: TRBV2; D: .; size: .; length: 11; J: TRBJ2-1; DNA: TGTGCCAGCAGACCCCGGAATGAGCAGTTCTTC; CDR3: CASRPRNEQFF
V: TRBV6-6; D: .; size: .; length: 15; J: TRBJ1-3; DNA: TGTGCCAGCAGTTACCCGAGTTCGTCTGGAAACACCATATATTTT; CDR3: CASSYPSSSGNTIYF
V: TRBV6-6; D: TRBD1; size: once; length: 16; J: TRBJ2-7; DNA: TGTGCCAGCAGGACTCCCGGGACAGGGATCCAATACGAGCAGTACTTC; CDR3: CASRTPGTGIQYEQYF
V: TRBV7-2; D: TRBD1; size: .; length: 15; J: TRBJ1-5; DNA: TGTGCCAGCAGTTATCGGACAGGGTGGGAGCAGCCCCAGCATTTT; CDR3: CASSYRTGWEQPQHF
V: TRBV19; D: TRBD1; size: .; length: 15; J: TRBJ1-4; DNA: TGTGCCAGTAGTACCCGCTGGACAGGGGAACAGTCGCTGTTTTTT; CDR3: CASSTRWTGEQSLFF
V: TRBV7-9; D: TRBD1; size: .; length: 16; J: TRBJ1-3; DNA: TGTGCCAGCAGCTTCCTACAGGGGGGGACTGGAAACACCATATATTTT; CDR3: CASSFLQGGTGNTIYF
V: TRBV2; D: TRBD2; size: once; length: 12; J: TRBJ2-1; DNA: TGTGCCAGTACCGGGACTAGAGGGGGGCAGTTCTTC; CDR3: CASTGTRGGQFF
V: TRBV30; D: .; size: .; length: 11; J: TRBJ2-7; DNA: TGTGCCTGGAGTGTGGGGCAGGAGCAGTACTTC; CDR3: CAWSVGQEQYF
V: TRBV4-1; D: TRBD2; size: .; length: 15; J: TRBJ2-7; DNA: TGCGCCAGCAGCCAAGAGAGGGGACTAGGCTACGAGCAGTACTTC; CDR3: CASSQERGLGYEQYF
V: TRBV5-1; D: .; size: .; length: 16; J: TRBJ2-5; DNA: TGCGCCAGCAGCTTGGAGGTGCGGAGAGCCCAAGAGACCCAGTACTTC; CDR3: CASSLEVRRAQETQYF
V: TRBV11-2; D: TRBD1; size: .; length: 16; J: TRBJ1-1; DNA: TGTGCCAGCAGCCCCGGACAGGGAAAAATGAACACTGAAGCTTTCTTT; CDR3: CASSPGQGKMNTEAFF
V: TRBV2; D: TRBD1; size: once; length: 14; J: TRBJ1-2; DNA: TGTGCCAGCAGGGAAATGACAGGGTCGCCTGGCTACACCTTC; CDR3: CASREMTGSPGYTF
V: TRBV3-1/TRBV3-2; D: .; size: .; length: 14; J: TRBJ2-7; DNA: TGTGCCAGCAGCCCTCCCGGGGATTCCTACGAGCAGTACTTC; CDR3: CASSPPGDSYEQYF
V: TRBV6-1; D: TRBD1; size: .; length: 14; J: TRBJ1-2; DNA: TGTGCCAGCAGTGAGGGGACAGGGTCGGATGGCTACACCTTC; CDR3: CASSEGTGSDGYTF
V: TRBV5-4; D: TRBD1; size: .; length: 12; J: TRBJ1-1; DNA: TGTGCCAGCAACCCACAGGGGAATGAAGCTTTCTTT; CDR3: CASNPQGNEAFF
V: TRBV3-1/TRBV3-2; D: TRBD1; size: .; length: 14; J: TRBJ1-5; DNA: TGTGCCAGCAGCCCCGGACAGGGGCGACAGCCCCAGCATTTT; CDR3: CASSPGQGRQPQHF
V: TRBV5-1; D: .; size: .; length: 15; J: TRBJ1-4; DNA: TGCGCCAGCAGCCCCTCAGGGGCAACTAATGAAAAACTGTTTTTT; CDR3: CASSPSGATNEKLFF
V: TRBV21-1; D: .; size: .; length: 14; J: TRBJ2-1; DNA: TGTGCCAGCAGCAAAACAGGGGAGGACAATGAGCAGTTCTTC; CDR3: CASSKTGEDNEQFF
V: TRBV5-1; D: TRBD1; size: .; length: 16; J: TRBJ1-3; DNA: TGCGCCAGCAGCTCGCAAACAGGGGTCACTGGAAACACCATATATTTT; CDR3: CASSSQTGVTGNTIYF
V: TRBV4-2; D: TRBD1; size: few; length: 13; J: TRBJ2-7; DNA: TGTGCCAGCAGCCACCGACAGGGCGACGAGCAGTACTTC; CDR3: CASSHRQGDEQYF
V: TRBV7-3; D: TRBD1; size: .; length: 15; J: TRBJ2-3; DNA: TGTGCCAGCAGCTTGCAGGGACAGGGATTCGATACGCAGTATTTT; CDR3: CASSLQGQGFDTQYF
V: TRBV3-1/TRBV3-2; D: .; size: .; length: 16; J: TRBJ1-3; DNA: TGTGCCAGCAGCCAAGGGGGCCAGCACTCTGGAAACACCATATATTTT; CDR3: CASSQGGQHSGNTIYF
V: TRBV6-1; D: TRBD1; size: .; length: 15; J: TRBJ1-2; DNA: TGTGCCAGCAGTGAGGTGGACAGGCCTTTGTATGGCTACACCTTC; CDR3: CASSEVDRPLYGYTF
V: TRBV7-2; D: TRBD1; size: .; length: 15; J: TRBJ1-5; DNA: TGTGCCAGCAGCCCCGTAGAGGGGGCGAGTCAGCCCCAGCATTTT; CDR3: CASSPVEGASQPQHF
V: TRBV19; D: .; size: .; length: 13; J: TRBJ2-1; DNA: TGTGCCAGTAGTACCACCCCAGCAGGTGAGCAGTTCTTC; CDR3: CASSTTPAGEQFF
V: TRBV12-3/TRBV12-4; D: .; size: once; length: 12; J: TRBJ1-1; DNA: TGTGCCAGCAGTTTACACTACACTGAAGCTTTCTTT; CDR3: CASSLHYTEAFF
V: TRBV7-3; D: .; size: many; length: 15; J: TRBJ2-2; DNA: TGTGCCAGCAGCTTAGGAGCGGGCCTCACCGGGGAGCTGTTTTTT; CDR3: CASSLGAGLTGELFF
V: TRBV12-3/TRBV12-4; D: .; size: once; length: 12; J: TRBJ1-5; DNA: TGTGCCAGCAGCCGAGGGTATCAGCCCCAGCATTTT; CDR3: CASSRGYQPQHF
V: TRBV15; D: TRBD2; size: few; length: 14; J: TRBJ2-3; DNA: TGTGCCACCAGTAGCGGGGCCCACAGTTGGGGGCAGTATTTT; CDR3: CATSSGAHSWGQYF
V: TRBV2; D: TRBD2; size: .; length: 12; J: TRBJ2-1; DNA: TGTGCCAGCAGTGAAGTAGCGGGGGTTAAGTTCTTC; CDR3: CASSEVAGVKFF
V: TRBV6-5; D: .; size: .; length: 15; J: TRBJ1-6; DNA: TGTGCCAGCAGCCCCCGCCAGGACAGTAATTCACCCCTCCACTTT; CDR3: CASSPRQDSNSPLHF
V: TRBV11-2; D: TRBD1; size: .; length: 14; J: TRBJ1-6; DNA: TGTGCCAGCGGCCGACAGGGGGCGATTTCACCCCTCCACTTT; CDR3: CASGRQGAISPLHF